This is a list of T cell receptor beta chains from one sample in a study of T cell changes during pregnancy in multiple sclerosis. Profiling relied on immunoSEQ multiplex PCR, and the TCRdb table lists in-frame clones only, not all of them. This sample has 90,000 or so clones; about 91% occur once, and the top ten carry roughly 4%. The sample here was PBMCs, taken in the first trimester of pregnancy. These receptor sequences come from a female donor in good health, serving as a control in a pregnancy study. Some clones in this sample may be carry-over from other donors' samples. Each CDR3 is given with its conserved first and last residue. The D gene is left open where the match is weak. Part of the rows lack a size; the others show once, few, many or a class for expanded clones.

clone_size j_call v_call d_call cdr3_nt cdr3_aa
NA TRBJ1-1 TRBV11-3 NA TGTGCCAGCAGCGTTGGACTGGAGGGCCCCGCAGCTTTCTTT CASSVGLEGPAAFF
NA TRBJ1-6 TRBV19 NA TGTGCCAGTAGTCCCCCTAAAGGGGTCAATTCACCCCTCCACTTT CASSPPKGVNSPLHF
NA TRBJ1-5 TRBV29-1 TRBD1 TGCAGCGTTAAACAGGGGGCGGGTCAGCCCCAGCATTTT CSVKQGAGQPQHF
NA TRBJ1-6 TRBV4-3 TRBD1 TGCGCCAGCAGCCACACAGGGGGTTCGTCACCCCTCCACTTT CASSHTGGSSPLHF
NA TRBJ2-1 TRBV29-1 TRBD2 TGCAGCGTTGAAGGGGTTTTAGCGGGAGGTTCCTACAATGAGCAGTTCTTC CSVEGVLAGGSYNEQFF
NA TRBJ2-7 TRBV19 NA TGTGCCAGTAGTATAGCGGAGGGACCCGAGCAGTACTTC CASSIAEGPEQYF
NA TRBJ2-1 TRBV7-9 TRBD1 TGTGCCAGCAGCCCACGCCCAGCAGGGGGCTCCTACAATGAGCAGTTCTTC CASSPRPAGGSYNEQFF
few TRBJ1-2 TRBV7-9 NA TGTGCCAGCAGCTTAACAGGAGCCTATGGCTACACCTTC CASSLTGAYGYTF
NA TRBJ2-5 TRBV14 TRBD2 TGTGCCAGCAGCTTGGGACTAGCTACTAGGGAGACCCAGTACTTC CASSLGLATRETQYF
NA TRBJ2-7 TRBV27 NA TGTGCCAGCAGTGGCCGGACAGCTTACTACGAGCAGTACTTC CASSGRTAYYEQYF
NA TRBJ1-5 TRBV7-9 TRBD1 TGTGCCAGCAGCTTCGCGTTTGGGACAGTCAATCAGCCCCAGCATTTT CASSFAFGTVNQPQHF
NA TRBJ2-7 TRBV7-9 NA TGTGCCAGCAGTACGGGATCCTACGAGCAGTACTTC CASSTGSYEQYF
NA TRBJ2-7 TRBV21-1 NA TGTGCCAGCAGCAAAAACGGGGCACTAGCGGGAGGCGGGGTTTACGAGCAGTACTTC CASSKNGALAGGGVYEQYF
NA TRBJ2-5 TRBV7-9 TRBD2 TGTGCCAGCAGCCTACTAGCGGGAGCAGAGACCCAGTACTTC CASSLLAGAETQYF
NA TRBJ2-1 TRBV29-1 NA TGCAGCGTTCGTCAAGCTGATGAGCAGTTCTTC CSVRQADEQFF
NA TRBJ2-1 TRBV5-1 NA TGCGCCAGCAGCGCGGGCTACAATGAGCAGTTCTTC CASSAGYNEQFF
NA TRBJ2-1 TRBV18 TRBD2 TGTGCCAGCTCAGAGACTAGCGGGTTATACAATGAGCAGTTCTTC CASSETSGLYNEQFF
NA TRBJ2-7 TRBV7-9 NA TGTGCCAGCAGCTTAGCCTGGGCTACCTACGAGCAGTACTTC CASSLAWATYEQYF
NA TRBJ2-1 TRBV6-4 NA TGTGCCAGCACCAGGACAGAGAACAATGAGCAGTTCTTC CASTRTENNEQFF
NA TRBJ2-7 TRBV7-9 TRBD2 TGTGCCAGCACCCCGGGACTAGCGGAATACGAGCAGTACTTC CASTPGLAEYEQYF
NA TRBJ1-2 TRBV6-6 NA TGTGCCAGCACCGAACAAATTAACTATGGCTACACCTTC CASTEQINYGYTF
NA TRBJ1-1 TRBV2 NA TGTGCCAGCAGTTTAGGACAGAACACTGAAGCTTTCTTT CASSLGQNTEAFF
NA TRBJ2-2 TRBV5-1 TRBD1 TGCGCCAGCAGCTTGGGTACTGGACAGGGGTTCACCGGGGAGCTGTTTTTT CASSLGTGQGFTGELFF
NA TRBJ2-2 TRBV18 NA TGTGCCAGCTCACCGATCAGGGCTGACACCGGGGAGCTGTTTTTT CASSPIRADTGELFF
NA TRBJ2-2 TRBV18 TRBD2 TGTGCCAGCTCACCGGGACTAGCGGCGAACACCGGGGAGCTGTTTTTT CASSPGLAANTGELFF
NA TRBJ1-2 TRBV6-1 TRBD1 TGTGCCAGCAGGGCCAGGGGGTTTGGCGGCTACACCTTC CASRARGFGGYTF
few TRBJ2-2 TRBV11-2 NA TGTGCCAGCAGCTTAGGGAGGGGCAGGGCGAACACCGGGGAGCTGTTTTTT CASSLGRGRANTGELFF
NA TRBJ2-5 TRBV7-3 NA TGTGCCAGCAGCTTAAGGGTGGGCAGCCAAGAGACCCAGTACTTC CASSLRVGSQETQYF
few TRBJ1-1 TRBV30 NA TGTGCCTGGATTCGGGGCACTGAAGCTTTCTTT CAWIRGTEAFF
NA TRBJ2-5 TRBV27 TRBD1 TGTGCCAGCAGTTCGGGACAGGGAGTTCAAGAGACCCAGTACTTC CASSSGQGVQETQYF
NA TRBJ1-1 TRBV6-5 NA TGTGCCAGCAGCACGAAACAGGGAATTAACACTGAAGCTTTCTTT CASSTKQGINTEAFF
NA TRBJ2-5 TRBV19 NA TGTGCCAGTAGCGCGGGGAGTGGGGAGACCCAGTACTTC CASSAGSGETQYF
NA TRBJ2-1 TRBV6-5 NA TGTGCCAGCAGTCCCGACTTGAACAATGAGCAGTTCTTC CASSPDLNNEQFF
NA TRBJ2-7 TRBV7-9 TRBD2 TGTGCCAGCAGCTCAAACAGGAACCCGGCGGGAGTTTTGAACTTC CASSSNRNPAGVLNF
NA TRBJ2-5 TRBV28 TRBD2 TGTGCCAGCAGTATGCGGGAGGGCCAAGAGACCCAGTACTTC CASSMREGQETQYF
NA TRBJ2-3 TRBV11-2 NA TGTGCCAGCAGCTTAGGGCGGGGTCGCACAGATACGCAGTATTTT CASSLGRGRTDTQYF
NA TRBJ2-2 TRBV6-5 TRBD2 TGTGCCAGCAGTCTAGCGGGGGACAACACCGGGGAGCTGTTTTTT CASSLAGDNTGELFF
NA TRBJ2-7 TRBV7-9 TRBD2 TGTGCCAGCAGACCGGGACTAGCGGGAGGCACTAGCAACGAGCAGTACTTC CASRPGLAGGTSNEQYF
NA TRBJ1-2 TRBV19 NA TGTGCCAGTAGTATAGAGCAGGGATCCTATGGCTACACCTTC CASSIEQGSYGYTF
NA TRBJ1-5 TRBV28 NA TGTGCCAGCAGTTGGGCTCAGCCCCAGCATTTT CASSWAQPQHF
NA TRBJ2-1 TRBV4-3 NA TGCGCCAGCAGCCAAGATAAAGTCGGGACTCCTCAGTTCTTC CASSQDKVGTPQFF
NA TRBJ2-5 TRBV7-6 NA TGTGCCAGCAGCCACAGGGTTCAAGAGACCCAGTACTTC CASSHRVQETQYF
NA TRBJ2-1 TRBV28 TRBD2 TGTGCCAGCAGAGCGGGACTAACCTACAATGAGCAGTTCTTC CASRAGLTYNEQFF
NA TRBJ2-7 TRBV6-1 NA TGTGCCAGCACCCTTATCCACGAGCAGTACTTC CASTLIHEQYF
NA TRBJ1-3 TRBV15 TRBD1 TGTGCCACCAGCGGAGACAGGGTAGCTGGAAACACCATATATTTT CATSGDRVAGNTIYF
NA TRBJ1-4 TRBV28 NA TGTGCCAGCAGCGGAATACAGGCCCTTAATGAAAAACTGTTTTTT CASSGIQALNEKLFF
NA TRBJ1-5 TRBV28 TRBD1 TGTGCCAGCAGTTGGACAGGGGACCTAAATCAGCCCCAGCATTTT CASSWTGDLNQPQHF